A selection of T cell receptor beta chains follows, all from one sample in a study of cytomegalovirus exposure and HLA in healthy donors. Clones were sequenced by immunoSEQ multiplex PCR, and TCRdb holds only the in-frame ones, with some missing. The table includes 150,000 or so clones, 80% detected once. The specimen was PBMCs. These receptors were taken from a middle-aged woman in good health and CMV-seronegative. CDR3s include the opening cysteine and the closing phenylalanine or tryptophan. Fields, in order: J gene, V gene, CDR3 protein.

J gene: TRBJ1-4; V gene: TRBV19; CDR3 protein: CASSSPGLTNEKLFF
J gene: TRBJ1-4; V gene: TRBV13; CDR3 protein: CASSSDRGLKEKLFF
J gene: TRBJ2-1; V gene: TRBV7-9; CDR3 protein: CAGRQLSSYNEQFF
J gene: TRBJ2-3; V gene: TRBV2; CDR3 protein: CASMTRTHTDTQYF
J gene: TRBJ2-6; V gene: TRBV10-3; CDR3 protein: CAISEYTAGANVLTF
J gene: TRBJ2-2; V gene: TRBV7-9; CDR3 protein: CASSGRLADPFTGELFF
J gene: TRBJ2-7; V gene: TRBV4-2; CDR3 protein: CASSLKLSDRSPYEQYF
J gene: TRBJ2-1; V gene: TRBV5-1; CDR3 protein: CASTVAGETYNEQFF
J gene: TRBJ1-5; V gene: TRBV6-4; CDR3 protein: CASSASGGAGNQPQHF
J gene: TRBJ2-7; V gene: TRBV5-6; CDR3 protein: CASSLVGTAKEQYF
J gene: TRBJ2-1; V gene: TRBV27; CDR3 protein: CASSLLGLYNEQFF
J gene: TRBJ2-7; V gene: TRBV6-1; CDR3 protein: CASSEALVGGQYEQYF
J gene: TRBJ2-7; V gene: TRBV9; CDR3 protein: CASSVDGQVYEQYF
J gene: TRBJ2-1; V gene: TRBV7-3; CDR3 protein: CASSLLAANEQFF
J gene: TRBJ1-2; V gene: TRBV2; CDR3 protein: CASSQDRGSYGYTF
J gene: TRBJ1-2; V gene: TRBV27; CDR3 protein: CASSEAGYGYTF
J gene: TRBJ2-7; V gene: TRBV6-5; CDR3 protein: CASSYQRGGEQYF
J gene: TRBJ2-1; V gene: TRBV7-6; CDR3 protein: CASSLAGGRYEQFF
J gene: TRBJ2-6; V gene: TRBV4-3; CDR3 protein: CASSQDIYSGANVLTF
J gene: TRBJ2-2; V gene: TRBV7-3; CDR3 protein: CASSLMGGINTGELFF
J gene: TRBJ2-3; V gene: TRBV7-2; CDR3 protein: CASSPRTSLSVTDTQYF
J gene: TRBJ2-5; V gene: TRBV28; CDR3 protein: CASILTGARETQYF
J gene: TRBJ2-6; V gene: TRBV27; CDR3 protein: CASSFQGSGANGLTF
J gene: TRBJ2-7; V gene: TRBV2; CDR3 protein: CASSTDREIYEQYF
J gene: TRBJ2-1; V gene: TRBV4-3; CDR3 protein: CASSQDQGGRVILNEQFF